This TCR beta chain was profiled in a study of T cells in Graves' hyperthyroidism and ophthalmopathy (dated by TCRdb to about 2019). Some background on the complete study: Peripheral blood samples were taken at the time of initial diagnosis, prior to any treatment. A discovery cohort of about 95 patients, roughly 45 with Graves' ophthalmopathy and more than 55 with stable Graves' hyperthyroidism, was used to find distinguishing TCR V-J signatures. Whether ophthalmopathy could be predicted prospectively was tested in an independent validation cohort made up of approximately 19 hyperthyroidism patients plus 17 patients who later progressed to ophthalmopathy. The roughly 91 discovery patients were randomly divided into training and test sets at a 7:3 ratio. The study also compared thyroid tissue and blood T-cell repertoires from about 6 Graves' hyperthyroidism patients. After blood sampling, hyperthyroidism patients were treated with methimazole at a starting dose of 30 mg daily, and ophthalmopathy patients were treated with high-dose intravenous methylprednisolone. According to the paper, TCR Vbeta CDR3 sequencing was carried out on 135 peripheral blood samples, which came from approximately 43 ophthalmopathy, 75 to 80 hyperthyroidism and some 17 progressor patients.

The TCR beta CDR3 regions were amplified from the RNA transcripts. A first-round RT-PCR of the TCR CDR3 used the HTBI primer set with the Qiagen OneStep RT-PCR kit. Libraries were constructed in a second round of multiplex PCR, after which size selection and purification were carried out. Libraries were sequenced paired-end with 100 bp reads on an Illumina HiSeq2000. In the original analysis: Raw data were processed with SOAPnuke, discarding reads with adapters, uncalled bases, mean Phred below 15, or no exact constant-primer or identifier match. COPE v1.2.5 was used to merge high-quality paired reads, and clonotypes were defined as unique nucleotide sequences. MiTCR v1.1 was used to align the clonotypes against IMGT TRBV, TRBD and TRBJ reference segments. The analysis included only V-J combinations with a frequency above 0.0001, which together covered more than 99% of the repertoires. The TCS score was defined as F50 (clonal expansion) divided by E x V (chaos), with BLOSUM62-based TCRdist calculated between CDR3 peptides within each V-J. Welch's t-statistics and random forest reduced some 510 V-J features to around 14, which were used in a naive Bayes classifier (R e1071). Using fastp trimming at Q25 and MiXCR clonotype assembly, TCRdb reanalyzed the public sequencing data and kept in-frame beta chains. Under each unique CDR3 protein, matching rows form one entry showing the most common genes and DNA. The authors' filters were not applied to this entry. The sample data list around 300,000 distinct CDR3 sequences, and approximately 12% of these were observed just once. 6% to 8% of the sample is taken by the ten largest.

Details on this clonotype: Its antigen is still unknown. No base-level quality is on record; no much larger clone is a single base apart.

Trimming removed 1 base from V and 2 bases from J, leaving 10 bases between the germline ends. From the cysteine through the phenylalanine, the CDR3 covers 15 amino acids. Left in the record is the CDR3 DNA by itself, 45 bases read in frame from the first base. As encoded in the germline V gene, CDR1 is MNHNS while CDR2 is SASEGT. General study outcomes and caveats: Sample size was not statistically predetermined, and investigators were not blinded to group allocation. A model built on a 13 V-J signature distinguished ophthalmopathy from stable hyperthyroidism, reaching approximately 89% sensitivity and 81% to 83% specificity in cross-validation and 80%/75% in testing. During validation, the model predicted progression to ophthalmopathy a median of about 6.5 months ahead of onset, with around 70% sensitivity and 72% to 80% specificity. Most expanded thyroid clonotypes (frequency above 0.001) were also detected in blood, suggesting blood repertoires may reflect thyroid immune responses.

Hyperthyroidism patients were newly diagnosed, had a disease duration of under 2 months, and were aged 18 to 65 years. Any patient with an uncontrolled infection, another autoimmune disease, pregnancy or lactation was excluded. Diagnoses were established on the basis of clinical symptoms, serum thyroxine and TRAb, thyroid ultrasound, and orbital computed tomography. For progressor patients, blood was drawn at the first diagnosis of hyperthyroidism, before any ophthalmopathy symptoms had appeared. PBMCs were isolated from 8 to 10 ml of fresh peripheral blood by Ficoll-Paque density gradient centrifugation. Progressor patients were first diagnosed with Graves' hyperthyroidism and then developed ophthalmopathy during follow-up. Trizol reagent was used to extract total RNA, and RNA quality was then checked on an Agilent 2100 Bioanalyzer.

Sequenced input: blood. Rearrangement joined TRBV6-1 to TRBJ2-3, with the identity of the D gene unclear. The receptor was isolated from a woman between 25 and 40 years old with Graves' hyperthyroidism that later progressed to Graves' ophthalmopathy. The CDR3 region: CASSEVGRITDTQYF. The DNA reads as follows: TGTGCCAGCAGTGAAGTAGGCAGGATCACAGATACGCAGTATTTT.